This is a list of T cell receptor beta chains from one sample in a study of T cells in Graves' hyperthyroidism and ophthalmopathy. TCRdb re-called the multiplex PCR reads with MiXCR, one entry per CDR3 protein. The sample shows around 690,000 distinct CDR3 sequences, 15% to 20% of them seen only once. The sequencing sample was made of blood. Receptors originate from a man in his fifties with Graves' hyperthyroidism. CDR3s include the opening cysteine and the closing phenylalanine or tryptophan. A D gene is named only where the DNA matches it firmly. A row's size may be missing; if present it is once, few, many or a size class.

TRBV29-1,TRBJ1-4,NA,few,CSVEVAGPEKLFF,TGCAGCGTTGAAGTTGCCGGACCGGAAAAACTGTTTTTT
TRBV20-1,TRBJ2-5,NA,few,CSARWTGETQYF,TGCAGTGCTAGATGGACGGGGGAGACCCAGTACTTC
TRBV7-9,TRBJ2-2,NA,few,CASNLGVSGELFF,TGTGCCAGCAACTTGGGGGTTTCCGGGGAGCTGTTTTTT
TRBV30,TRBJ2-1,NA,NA,CAWGEFGTGSSYNEQFF,TGTGCCTGGGGTGAATTTGGGACGGGGAGCTCCTACAATGAGCAGTTCTTC
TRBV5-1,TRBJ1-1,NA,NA,CASSLKGGTTEAFF,TGCGCCAGCAGCTTGAAAGGCGGGACCACTGAAGCCTTCTTT
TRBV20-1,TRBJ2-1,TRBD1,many,CSARGRDRVFEQFF,TGCAGTGCTAGAGGTCGGGACAGGGTGTTTGAGCAGTTCTTC
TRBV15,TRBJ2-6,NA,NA,CATEPKWIQGSGANVLTF,TGTGCCACCGAACCGAAGTGGATTCAGGGATCTGGGGCCAACGTCCTGACTTTC
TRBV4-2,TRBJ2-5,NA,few,CASSLLPEETQYF,TGTGCCAGCAGCCTCCTCCCGGAGGAGACCCAGTACTTC
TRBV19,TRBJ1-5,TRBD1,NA,CASKSGQGTGYQPQHF,TGTGCCAGTAAATCCGGACAGGGAACGGGGTATCAGCCCCAGCATTTT
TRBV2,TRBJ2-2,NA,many,CASSRDRMGPGELFF,TGTGCCAGCAGTAGGGATCGAATGGGGCCCGGGGAGCTGTTTTTT
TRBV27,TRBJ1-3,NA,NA,CASSLTGQGLTGNTIYF,TGTGCCAGCAGTTTAACCGGGCAGGGTCTAACTGGAAACACCATATATTTT
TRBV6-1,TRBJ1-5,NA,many,CASSESLNQPQHF,TGTGCCAGCAGTGAAAGTCTCAATCAGCCCCAGCATTTT
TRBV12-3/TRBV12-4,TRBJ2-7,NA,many,CASSFLGGTSYEQYF,TGTGCCAGCAGTTTCCTCGGGGGCACCTCCTACGAGCAGTACTTC
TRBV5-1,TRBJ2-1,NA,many,CASSLSDSANEQFF,TGCGCCAGCAGCTTGTCGGATAGCGCAAATGAGCAGTTCTTC
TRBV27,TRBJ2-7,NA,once,CASRGPGAYEQYF,TGTGCCAGCAGGGGACCGGGAGCTTACGAGCAGTACTTC
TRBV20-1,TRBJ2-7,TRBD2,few,CSAGTSGSSYEQYF,TGCAGTGCCGGGACTAGCGGGAGTTCCTACGAGCAGTACTTC
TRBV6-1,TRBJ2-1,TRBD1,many,CASSNRGQAYNEQFF,TGTGCCAGCAGTAACAGGGGACAGGCCTACAATGAGCAGTTCTTC
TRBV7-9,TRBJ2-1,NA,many,CASSRLLAVNEQFF,TGTGCCAGCAGCCGCCTGCTAGCAGTCAATGAGCAGTTCTTC
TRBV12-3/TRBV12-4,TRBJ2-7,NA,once,CASSFLQGLRGYEQYF,TGTGCCAGCAGTTTCCTACAGGGACTTCGGGGCTACGAGCAGTACTTC
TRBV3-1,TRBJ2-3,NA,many,CASSQVGDTQYF,TGTGCCAGCAGCCAAGTGGGAGATACGCAGTATTTT
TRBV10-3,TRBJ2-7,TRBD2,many,CAISESTGGSYEQYF,TGTGCCATCAGTGAGTCGACTGGCGGGAGCTACGAGCAGTACTTC
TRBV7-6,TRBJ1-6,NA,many,CASSLTSFGNSPLHF,TGTGCCAGCAGCTTAACATCATTCGGAAATTCACCCCTCCACTTT
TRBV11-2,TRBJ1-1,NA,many,CASSLDGGRVIAEAFF,TGTGCCAGCAGCTTAGATGGAGGCAGGGTGATCGCTGAAGCTTTCTTT
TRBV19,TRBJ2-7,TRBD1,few,CATRQGRYEQYF,TGTGCCACCCGACAGGGAAGGTACGAGCAGTACTTC
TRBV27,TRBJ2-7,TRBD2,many,CASRLAGASYEQYF,TGTGCCAGCAGACTAGCGGGAGCTTCCTACGAGCAGTACTTC
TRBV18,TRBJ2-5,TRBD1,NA,CASSPNLQGKETQYF,TGTGCCAGCTCACCGAATTTACAGGGGAAAGAGACCCAGTACTTC
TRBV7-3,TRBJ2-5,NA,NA,CASRRSGAAQETQYF,TGTGCCAGCAGGCGCTCGGGGGCAGCACAAGAGACCCAGTACTTC
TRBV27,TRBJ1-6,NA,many,CASSLRVPLQGVVNNSPLHF,TGTGCCAGCAGTTTAAGGGTCCCGTTGCAAGGGGTAGTTAATAATTCACCCCTCCACTTT
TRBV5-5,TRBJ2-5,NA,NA,CASSLESRGRVLETQYF,TGTGCCAGCAGCTTGGAATCTCGGGGCAGGGTGCTGGAGACCCAGTACTTC
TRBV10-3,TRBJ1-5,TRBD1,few,CAISEAGTANNQPQHF,TGTGCCATCAGTGAGGCCGGGACAGCCAACAATCAGCCCCAGCATTTT
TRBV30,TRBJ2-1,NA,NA,CAWRPVDVPYNEQFF,TGTGCCTGGAGACCGGTGGATGTTCCCTACAATGAGCAGTTCTTC
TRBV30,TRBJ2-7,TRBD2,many,CAFSPGLAGVEQYF,TGTGCCTTTAGCCCGGGACTAGCGGGAGTCGAGCAGTACTTC
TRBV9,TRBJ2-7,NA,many,CASSQLAGEQYF,TGTGCCAGCAGCCAGTTAGCTGGCGAGCAGTACTTC
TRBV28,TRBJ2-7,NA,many,CASSSLPDSFYEQYF,TGTGCCAGCAGCTCTTTGCCGGACAGCTTCTACGAGCAGTACTTC
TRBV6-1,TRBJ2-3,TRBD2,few,CASSEAAGTGGTDTQYF,TGTGCCAGCAGTGAAGCAGCGGGAACGGGGGGCACAGATACGCAGTATTTT
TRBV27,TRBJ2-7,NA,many,CASSFAESYEQYF,TGTGCCAGCAGTTTCGCAGAGTCCTACGAGCAGTACTTC
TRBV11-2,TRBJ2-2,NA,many,CASSRLGSRTGELFF,TGTGCCAGCAGCCGTCTGGGGAGCCGCACCGGGGAGCTGTTTTTT
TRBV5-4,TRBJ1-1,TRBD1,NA,CASSLSIRQGAKTEAFF,TGTGCCAGCAGCTTGTCAATTCGACAGGGGGCGAAGACTGAAGCTTTCTTT
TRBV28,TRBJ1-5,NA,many,CASSTGYNQPQHF,TGTGCCAGCAGTACAGGGTACAATCAGCCCCAGCATTTT
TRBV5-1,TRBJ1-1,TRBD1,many,CASRATGRNTEAFF,TGCGCCAGCAGAGCGACAGGGAGAAACACTGAAGCTTTCTTT
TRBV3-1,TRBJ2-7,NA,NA,CASSPRARSPYEQYF,TGTGCCAGCAGCCCCCGGGCCAGAAGCCCCTACGAGCAGTACTTC
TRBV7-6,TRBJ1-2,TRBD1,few,CASISPGQIFSFNYGYTF,TGTGCCAGCATATCACCGGGACAGATTTTCTCTTTTAACTATGGCTACACCTTC
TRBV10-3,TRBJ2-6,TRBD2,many,CAISGDYFSGANVLTF,TGTGCCATCAGTGGGGACTACTTCTCTGGGGCCAACGTCCTGACTTTC
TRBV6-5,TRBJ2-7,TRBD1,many,CASSYSTGGYEQYF,TGTGCCAGCAGTTACTCCACAGGGGGCTACGAGCAGTACTTC
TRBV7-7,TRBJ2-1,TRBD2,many,CASSRTRTGDNEQFF,TGTGCTAGCAGCAGGACTAGAACGGGGGACAATGAGCAGTTCTTC